Listed below are T cell receptor beta chains from one sample, sequenced in a study of pediatric ulcerative colitis. This table comes from immunoSEQ multiplex PCR, and its TCRdb copy is limited to in-frame clones, with some not included. Among roughly 60,000 clones listed, about 87% were seen once. The specimen sequenced was blood. These receptors came from a boy aged 5-17 years who was a control in a study of pediatric ulcerative colitis. CDR3s include the opening cysteine and the closing phenylalanine or tryptophan. The order of the fields is J gene, D gene, V gene, clone size, CDR3 protein, CDR3 DNA. A D gene is named only where the DNA matches it firmly. The size of a clone is reported for some rows only, either as once, few or many, or as a class for expanded clones.

j_gene: TRBJ1-4
d_gene: NA
v_gene: TRBV9
abundance: NA
CDR3aa: CASSENPTNEKLFF
CDR3nt: TGTGCCAGCAGCGAGAACCCAACTAATGAAAAACTGTTTTTT

j_gene: TRBJ2-7
d_gene: TRBD2
v_gene: TRBV28
abundance: NA
CDR3aa: CASSPTWGGTTPYEQYF
CDR3nt: TGTGCCAGCAGTCCCACATGGGGGGGGACTACCCCCTACGAGCAGTACTTC

j_gene: TRBJ1-1
d_gene: TRBD1
v_gene: TRBV27
abundance: NA
CDR3aa: CASSFYAGGFTEAFF
CDR3nt: TGTGCCAGCAGTTTTTATGCAGGGGGATTTACTGAAGCTTTCTTT

j_gene: TRBJ1-3
d_gene: NA
v_gene: TRBV14
abundance: NA
CDR3aa: CASSHSRLLSGNTIYF
CDR3nt: TGTGCCAGCAGCCATTCGAGGCTGCTCTCTGGAAACACCATATATTTT

j_gene: TRBJ2-1
d_gene: NA
v_gene: TRBV4-1
abundance: NA
CDR3aa: CASSQTRFGEQFF
CDR3nt: TGCGCCAGCAGCCAGACCAGGTTTGGAGAGCAGTTCTTC

j_gene: TRBJ2-2
d_gene: NA
v_gene: TRBV29-1
abundance: NA
CDR3aa: CSAWKGVRGELFF
CDR3nt: TGCAGCGCATGGAAGGGGGTCCGCGGGGAGCTGTTTTTT

j_gene: TRBJ1-2
d_gene: TRBD1
v_gene: TRBV6-5
abundance: NA
CDR3aa: CASSYSDRGGFGYTF
CDR3nt: TGTGCCAGCAGTTACTCGGACAGGGGAGGGTTCGGCTACACCTTC

j_gene: TRBJ1-2
d_gene: NA
v_gene: TRBV30
abundance: NA
CDR3aa: CAWSVFSGNYGYTF
CDR3nt: TGTGCCTGGAGTGTATTCTCCGGGAACTATGGCTACACCTTC

j_gene: TRBJ1-2
d_gene: NA
v_gene: TRBV6-1
abundance: NA
CDR3aa: CASSEAVQTYGYTF
CDR3nt: TGTGCCAGCAGTGAAGCGGTTCAGACCTATGGCTACACCTTC

j_gene: TRBJ2-5
d_gene: NA
v_gene: TRBV5-4
abundance: NA
CDR3aa: CASSLEKLTETQYF
CDR3nt: TGTGCCAGCAGCTTGGAGAAGTTAACGGAGACCCAGTACTTC

j_gene: TRBJ2-2
d_gene: NA
v_gene: TRBV5-4
abundance: NA
CDR3aa: CASSPTSGELFF
CDR3nt: TGTGCCAGCAGCCCTACTAGCGGGGAGCTGTTTTTT

j_gene: TRBJ1-2
d_gene: NA
v_gene: TRBV5-6
abundance: NA
CDR3aa: CASSLPVRKHGYTF
CDR3nt: TGTGCCAGCAGCTTGCCAGTCAGAAAACATGGCTACACCTTC

j_gene: TRBJ2-1
d_gene: NA
v_gene: TRBV19
abundance: NA
CDR3aa: CASRGTALSEDEQFF
CDR3nt: TGTGCCAGTAGGGGGACGGCTCTTTCGGAGGATGAGCAGTTCTTC

j_gene: TRBJ2-7
d_gene: TRBD2
v_gene: TRBV27
abundance: few
CDR3aa: CASSLSTSGVYEQYF
CDR3nt: TGTGCCAGCAGTTTATCCACTAGCGGGGTCTACGAGCAGTACTTC

j_gene: TRBJ2-5
d_gene: NA
v_gene: TRBV5-1
abundance: few
CDR3aa: CASRQVPLETQYF
CDR3nt: TGCGCCAGCCGCCAAGTTCCTTTAGAGACCCAGTACTTC

j_gene: TRBJ2-1
d_gene: TRBD2
v_gene: TRBV11-2
abundance: NA
CDR3aa: CASSFDGGSFDEQFF
CDR3nt: TGTGCCAGCAGCTTCGATGGCGGGAGTTTTGATGAGCAGTTCTTC

j_gene: TRBJ2-7
d_gene: NA
v_gene: TRBV10-3
abundance: NA
CDR3aa: CAISESGGWRSTYEQYF
CDR3nt: TGTGCCATCAGTGAGTCCGGGGGCTGGCGGAGCACCTACGAGCAGTACTTC

j_gene: TRBJ2-1
d_gene: TRBD2
v_gene: TRBV25-1
abundance: NA
CDR3aa: CASSELVAGGNNEQFF
CDR3nt: TGTGCCAGCAGTGAATTAGTAGCGGGAGGGAATAATGAGCAGTTCTTC

j_gene: TRBJ2-6
d_gene: TRBD1
v_gene: TRBV4-3
abundance: NA
CDR3aa: CASSQGTGSGANVLTF
CDR3nt: TGCGCCAGCAGCCAAGGGACAGGGTCTGGGGCCAACGTCCTGACTTTC

j_gene: TRBJ1-5
d_gene: NA
v_gene: TRBV7-6
abundance: NA
CDR3aa: CASSLAGTQYFQPQHF
CDR3nt: TGTGCCAGCAGCTTAGCCGGGACACAATACTTTCAGCCCCAGCATTTT

j_gene: TRBJ1-4
d_gene: NA
v_gene: TRBV6-4
abundance: NA
CDR3aa: CASTPNGAHEKLFF
CDR3nt: TGTGCCAGCACGCCCAACGGGGCGCATGAAAAACTGTTTTTT

j_gene: TRBJ2-7
d_gene: NA
v_gene: TRBV27
abundance: NA
CDR3aa: CASSAGNRAYEQYF
CDR3nt: TGTGCCAGCAGTGCGGGAAATCGGGCCTACGAGCAGTACTTC

j_gene: TRBJ1-1
d_gene: NA
v_gene: TRBV4-1
abundance: NA
CDR3aa: CASSQHLGIRVKENTEAFF
CDR3nt: TGCGCCAGCAGCCAACACTTAGGAATCCGGGTCAAAGAGAACACTGAAGCTTTCTTT

j_gene: TRBJ2-7
d_gene: TRBD2
v_gene: TRBV5-4
abundance: NA
CDR3aa: CASSLAGGLYEQYF
CDR3nt: TGTGCCAGCAGTTTAGCGGGGGGGCTCTACGAGCAGTACTTC

j_gene: TRBJ1-5
d_gene: NA
v_gene: TRBV6-6
abundance: once
CDR3aa: CASSSGHGNQPQHF
CDR3nt: TGTGCCAGCAGTTCGGGCCATGGCAATCAGCCCCAGCATTTT

j_gene: TRBJ1-5
d_gene: NA
v_gene: TRBV4-1
abundance: NA
CDR3aa: CASSQQETRYSNQPQHF
CDR3nt: TGCGCCAGCAGCCAACAGGAAACGAGATATAGCAATCAGCCCCAGCATTTT

j_gene: TRBJ2-1
d_gene: TRBD1
v_gene: TRBV7-2
abundance: NA
CDR3aa: CASSLATGDYNEQFF
CDR3nt: TGTGCCAGCAGCTTAGCGACAGGGGACTACAATGAGCAGTTCTTC

j_gene: TRBJ1-4
d_gene: TRBD1
v_gene: TRBV15
abundance: NA
CDR3aa: CATSRGTGDNEKLFF
CDR3nt: TGTGCCACCAGCAGAGGGACAGGGGATAATGAAAAACTGTTTTTT